Shown below are 19 T cell receptor beta chains from a single sample sequenced in a study of blood T cells in healthy people across ages. Alongside a J-beta primer mix, a sample-barcoded 5' primer served in a second PCR lasting roughly 7 to 11 cycles. Via MiXCR, TCRdb re-called the 5' RACE reads, giving one row per CDR3 protein. The sample lists about 1,600,000 distinct CDR3 sequences, approximately 40% seen once, with 7% to 9% in the top ten. Sample: blood. Every receptor here comes from a young woman in good health.

This clonotype appeared many times. The chain uses TRBV7-2 and TRBJ2-1, with 11 bases identical to TRBD2. The CDR3 length is 15 residues. Per the germline V gene, CDR1 is SGHTA and CDR2 is FQGNSA. The junction had 4 bases not matched to a gene; V was cut back by 5 bases and J by 4 bases. The CDR3 coding sequence is TGTGCCAGCAGCGCTACTAGCGGGGGATACAATGAGCAGTTCTTC. Its protein is CASSATSGGYNEQFF.

This clonotype was counted a few times. V and J are TRBV7-2 and TRBJ2-1; the D gene is possibly TRBD2 (6 bases). CDR3 length: 15 residues. V was pared by 3 bases and J by 12 bases, with 21 bases between. Germline CDR1 SGHTA, CDR2 FQGNSA. The CDR3 sequence is CASSLGGGLALGQFF. The CDR3 nucleotides read TGTGCCAGCAGCTTGGGGGGAGGTCTAGCCCTGGGGCAGTTCTTC. Full variable domain (remainder filled in from reference TRBV7-2 and TRBJ2-1): GAGVSQSPSNKVTEKGKDVELRCDPISGHTALYWYRQSLGQGLEFLIYFQGNSAPDKSGLPSDRFSAERTGGSVSTLTIQRTQQEDSAVYLCASSLGGGLALGQFFGPGTRLTVL.

This chain uses TRBV18 with TRBJ1-4; D call uncertain. The ends were cut back, 6 bases at V and 4 bases at J, with 24 bases in the middle. Germline lookup yields CDR1 KGHSH and CDR2 LQKENI. The CDR3 runs to 18 residues. The CDR3 spells CASSDGWKIAFDNEKLFF. The CDR3 nucleotides read TGTGCCAGCTCCGACGGATGGAAGATAGCATTTGATAATGAAAAACTGTTTTTT.

This clonotype was detected ten times or more. J is TRBJ2-7 and V is TRBV6-5, with D tentatively TRBD2 (5 bases). There are 13 residues in the CDR3. Germline V gives CDR1 MNHEY, CDR2 SVGAGI. Between the trimmed V and J ends, which lost 6 bases and 4 bases, there was a span of 13 bases. Written as DNA, the CDR3 is TGTGCCAGCAGCCGCTCGGGGAGTTACGAGCAGTACTTC. Amino acid sequence: CASSRSGSYEQYF.

The genes are TRBV4-1 and TRBJ1-3; D gene uncertain. Germline CDR1 reads MGHRA; CDR2 reads YSYEKL. The CDR3 loop spans 14 amino acids. Trimming stripped 1 base from V and 3 bases from J, with 7 bases between. The CDR3 spells CASSQVRSGNTIYF. CDR3 DNA sequence: TGCGCCAGCAGCCAAGTCAGGAGTGGAAACACCATATATTTT.

This clonotype was detected many times. V is TRBV4-1 and J is TRBJ1-2, with D unclear. V lost 0 bases to trimming and J lost 8 bases, with 4 bases between them. Germline CDR1 is MGHRA and CDR2 is YSYEKL. The CDR3 sequence is 11 residues long. The CDR3 coding sequence is TGCGCCAGCAGCCAAGACTCCGGCTACACCTTC. This codes for CASSQDSGYTF.

This sequence joins TRBV7-9 and TRBJ2-1, with D unresolved. The V end lost 4 bases, the J end lost 6 bases, and 13 bases lay between the germline ends. The CDR3 spans 14 residues. Germline values: CDR1 SEHNR, CDR2 FQNEAQ (reference sequence). The CDR3 coding sequence is TGTGCCAGCAGCTCGACGGCTTCGGGCAATGAGCAGTTCTTC. Residues: CASSSTASGNEQFF.

V gene TRBV30 combines with J gene TRBJ1-6; D gene ambiguous. CDR3 size: 12 residues. The germline V and J ends were trimmed by 2 bases and 8 bases, with 7 bases remaining between them. Germline loops: CDR1 GTSNPN, CDR2 SVGIG (reference sequence). Here the CDR3 reads CAWSPTDSPLHF. The CDR3 DNA follows: TGTGCCTGGAGTCCTACGGATTCACCCCTCCACTTT.

Only a few counts were recorded for this clonotype. The gene calls are TRBV6-5 and TRBJ1-2, with D maybe TRBD1 (5 bases). The V gene lost 5 bases and the J gene lost 4 bases, with 11 bases spanning the gap. Germline values: CDR1 MNHEY, CDR2 SVGAGI. The CDR3 is made up of 13 amino acids. The CDR3 DNA reads TGTGCCAGCAGTCCGACAGCCTTCTATGGCTACACCTTC. This translates into CASSPTAFYGYTF.

This chain connects TRBV7-2 to TRBJ1-1; no clear D. The CDR3 is 16 residues long. V was trimmed by 2 bases and J by 2 bases, leaving 15 bases between them. Germline CDR1 SGHTA, CDR2 FQGNSA. The CDR3 region has the DNA TGTGCCAGCAGCTTACCACGGAAGCGGGTAAACACTGAAGCTTTCTTT. Protein product: CASSLPRKRVNTEAFF.

This chain links TRBV6-5 with TRBJ1-1; 7 positions agree with TRBD1. Per germline, CDR1 MNHEY and CDR2 SVGAGI. With V trimmed by 2 bases and J by 0 bases, 3 bases remained unmatched. The CDR3 spans 15 residues. CDR3 amino acids: CASSYATGLNTEAFF. Here the CDR3 DNA reads TGTGCCAGCAGTTACGCGACAGGGTTGAACACTGAAGCTTTCTTT.

In its sample, this clonotype was seen a few times. The chain combines TRBV4-2 with TRBJ2-3, with D possibly matching TRBD1 (5 bases). This CDR3 has 14 amino acids. CDR1 LGHNA and CDR2 YNFKEQ come from the germline V gene. The V end was cut by 4 bases, the J end by 4 bases, with 12 bases between. The CDR3 protein is CASSPRQFPDTQYF. The CDR3 DNA is TGTGCCAGCAGCCCCCGACAGTTCCCAGATACGCAGTATTTT.

This clonotype was seen a handful of times. The J gene is TRBJ2-1, the V gene TRBV6-4; 8 bases are a match to TRBD2. The CDR3 spans 12 residues. J was trimmed by 15 bases and V by 4 bases; bases with no gene match: 8. Germline V gives CDR1 MRHNA, CDR2 SNTAGT. This chain's CDR3 is CASSGPGRARFF. Written as DNA, the CDR3 is TGTGCCAGCAGTGGTCCCGGGAGGGCCCGGTTCTTC.

This clonotype was observed once. The chain employs TRBV3-1 and TRBJ2-1; 8 bases line up with TRBD2. Losses at the gene ends were 1 base for V and 7 bases for J; bases not matched to a gene: 6. Germline V lookup: CDR1 LGHDT, CDR2 YNNKEL (reference sequence). The CDR3 consists of 15 residues. As DNA, the CDR3 is TGTGCCAGCAGCCAAGCTCGAGCGGGGGTGAATGAGCAGTTCTTC. As protein: CASSQARAGVNEQFF.

V gene TRBV5-6 combines with J gene TRBJ1-1, with 9 bases fitting TRBD1. CDR1 is SGHDT and CDR2 is YYEEEE in the germline V gene. The CDR3 has 15 residues. J gave up 2 bases and V 3 bases, and 5 bases lay outside the gene matches. The CDR3 nucleotides are TGTGCCAGCAGCTGGGAAACAGGGGGCAACACTGAAGCTTTCTTT. Translating gives CASSWETGGNTEAFF.

A few counts support this clonotype. The V call is TRBV27, the J call TRBJ1-2; D is perhaps TRBD1 (6 bases). The V gene lost 2 bases and the J gene lost 4 bases, with 20 bases spanning the gap. Germline values: CDR1 MNHEY, CDR2 SMNVEV (reference sequence). The CDR3 is 17 amino acids. CDR3 protein: CASSLRETGITSYGYTF. CDR3 DNA: TGTGCCAGCAGTTTACGGGAAACAGGGATAACGAGCTATGGCTACACCTTC.

The table lists this clonotype with a few counts. V and J are TRBV9 and TRBJ1-1, with 10 positions matching TRBD1. The CDR3 spans 12 residues. Germline V gives CDR1 SGDLS, CDR2 YYNGEE. The V segment lost 6 bases and the J segment 7 bases; nucleotides outside the gene matches: 3. CDR3 loop: CASIGQGGEAFF. For the CDR3, the DNA is TGTGCCAGCATTGGACAGGGGGGTGAAGCTTTCTTT.

This chain uses TRBV7-2 with TRBJ2-5; 13 nucleotides agree with TRBD2. Unmatched junction bases numbered 15, after V lost 0 bases and J lost 11 bases. This CDR3 has 18 residues. Germline V gives CDR1 SGHTA, CDR2 FQGNSA. The chain's CDR3 is CASSLAQLGLAGLNEQYF. CDR3 nucleotides: TGTGCCAGCAGCTTAGCCCAATTGGGACTAGCGGGGCTCAATGAGCAGTACTTC.

The chain has TRBV4-1 and TRBJ2-1; D not resolved. Trimming removed 2 bases from V and 11 bases from J, with 7 bases in between. The germline gives CDR1 MGHRA, CDR2 YSYEKL. CDR3 size: 11 residues. The CDR3 DNA is TGCGCCAGCAGCCAAACGGGTCAGCAGTTCTTC. Its protein product is CASSQTGQQFF.